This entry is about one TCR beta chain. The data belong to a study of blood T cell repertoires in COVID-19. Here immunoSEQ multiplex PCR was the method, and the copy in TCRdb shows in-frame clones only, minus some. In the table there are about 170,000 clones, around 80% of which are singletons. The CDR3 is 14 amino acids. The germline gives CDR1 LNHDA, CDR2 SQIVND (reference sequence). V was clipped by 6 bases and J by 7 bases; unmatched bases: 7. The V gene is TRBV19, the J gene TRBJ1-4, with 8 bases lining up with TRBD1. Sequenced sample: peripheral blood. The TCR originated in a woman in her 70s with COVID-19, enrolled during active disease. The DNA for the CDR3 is TGTGCCAGTAGCGTACAGGGGGGATTTGAAAAACTGTTTTTT. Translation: CASSVQGGFEKLFF. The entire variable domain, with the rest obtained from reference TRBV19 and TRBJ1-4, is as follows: DGGITQSPKYLFRKEGQNVTLSCEQNLNHDAMYWYRQDPGQGLRLIYYSQIVNDFQKGDIAEGYSVSREKKESFPLTVTSAQKNPTAFYLCASSVQGGFEKLFFGSGTQLSVL.